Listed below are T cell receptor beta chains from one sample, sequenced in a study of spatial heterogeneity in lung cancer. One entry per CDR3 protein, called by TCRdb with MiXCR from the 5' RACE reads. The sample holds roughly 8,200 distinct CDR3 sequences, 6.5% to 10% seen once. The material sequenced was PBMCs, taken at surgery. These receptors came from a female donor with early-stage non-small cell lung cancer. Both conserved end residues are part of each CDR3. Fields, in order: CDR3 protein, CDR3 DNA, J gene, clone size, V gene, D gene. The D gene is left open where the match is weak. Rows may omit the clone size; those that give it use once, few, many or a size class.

CDR3aa: CASSSPAGNTIYF; CDR3nt: TGTGCCAGCAGTTCCCCGGCTGGAAACACCATATATTTT; j_gene: TRBJ1-3; abundance: few; v_gene: TRBV28; d_gene: .
CDR3aa: CASRGPANTGELFF; CDR3nt: TGTGCCAGCCGGGGGCCCGCGAACACCGGGGAGCTGTTTTTT; j_gene: TRBJ2-2; abundance: .; v_gene: TRBV14; d_gene: .
CDR3aa: CSASRGSTNSPLHF; CDR3nt: TGCAGTGCTAGTCGCGGTTCGACAAATTCACCCCTCCACTTT; j_gene: TRBJ1-6; abundance: many; v_gene: TRBV20-1; d_gene: .
CDR3aa: CASSAQGNEAFF; CDR3nt: TGTGCCAGCAGCGCACAGGGGAATGAAGCTTTCTTT; j_gene: TRBJ1-1; abundance: .; v_gene: TRBV7-2; d_gene: TRBD1
CDR3aa: CASSLAPNTGELFF; CDR3nt: TGTGCCAGCAGTTTAGCTCCGAACACCGGGGAGCTGTTTTTT; j_gene: TRBJ2-2; abundance: many; v_gene: TRBV12-3/TRBV12-4; d_gene: .
CDR3aa: CSGASASSDTQYF; CDR3nt: TGCAGCGGAGCTAGTGCCAGTTCGGATACGCAGTATTTT; j_gene: TRBJ2-3; abundance: .; v_gene: TRBV29-1; d_gene: .
CDR3aa: CASSNLPTSGRAQAGNEQFF; CDR3nt: TGTGCCAGCAGTAATCTCCCGACTAGCGGGAGGGCCCAGGCGGGCAATGAGCAGTTCTTC; j_gene: TRBJ2-1; abundance: medium-sized; v_gene: TRBV6-6; d_gene: TRBD2
CDR3aa: CSASRGTGFEQYF; CDR3nt: TGCAGCGCCTCCCGCGGGACAGGGTTCGAGCAGTACTTC; j_gene: TRBJ2-7; abundance: medium-sized; v_gene: TRBV29-1; d_gene: TRBD1
CDR3aa: CASSLIASCPEQYF; CDR3nt: TGTGCCAGCAGCTTAATAGCCTCATGCCCCGAGCAGTACTTC; j_gene: TRBJ2-7; abundance: many; v_gene: TRBV11-3; d_gene: .
CDR3aa: CASSPATGGDEKLFF; CDR3nt: TGTGCCAGCAGCCCTGCGACAGGGGGTGATGAAAAACTGTTTTTT; j_gene: TRBJ1-4; abundance: many; v_gene: TRBV7-9; d_gene: TRBD1
CDR3aa: CSARDPTSGVTDTQYF; CDR3nt: TGCAGTGCTAGAGATCCAACTAGCGGGGTAACAGATACGCAGTATTTT; j_gene: TRBJ2-3; abundance: .; v_gene: TRBV20-1; d_gene: TRBD2
CDR3aa: CASSGQVGGGQPQHF; CDR3nt: TGTGCCAGTAGTGGGCAAGTAGGTGGGGGTCAGCCCCAGCATTTT; j_gene: TRBJ1-5; abundance: few; v_gene: TRBV19; d_gene: .
CDR3aa: CAISESREQFF; CDR3nt: TGTGCCATCAGTGAGTCTAGGGAGCAGTTCTTC; j_gene: TRBJ2-1; abundance: medium-sized; v_gene: TRBV10-3; d_gene: .
CDR3aa: CASSPQGGNEQFF; CDR3nt: TGTGCCAGCTCACCACAGGGAGGCAATGAGCAGTTCTTC; j_gene: TRBJ2-1; abundance: medium-sized; v_gene: TRBV18; d_gene: .
CDR3aa: CASGLAGVDTQYF; CDR3nt: TGTGCCAGCGGCCTAGCGGGAGTTGACACGCAGTATTTT; j_gene: TRBJ2-3; abundance: medium-sized; v_gene: TRBV11-2; d_gene: TRBD2
CDR3aa: CASSSISGSPYNEQFF; CDR3nt: TGTGCCAGCAGTTCCATTAGCGGGAGTCCATACAATGAGCAGTTCTTC; j_gene: TRBJ2-1; abundance: .; v_gene: TRBV28; d_gene: TRBD2
CDR3aa: CSVRQGSTEAFF; CDR3nt: TGCAGCGTTCGACAGGGATCCACTGAAGCTTTCTTT; j_gene: TRBJ1-1; abundance: few; v_gene: TRBV29-1; d_gene: TRBD1
CDR3aa: CASSPQAVPGELFF; CDR3nt: TGTGCCAGCAGCCCCCAAGCTGTCCCAGGGGAGCTGTTTTTT; j_gene: TRBJ2-2; abundance: .; v_gene: TRBV14; d_gene: .
CDR3aa: CASSIGWGEAGANVLTF; CDR3nt: TGTGCCAGTAGTATAGGATGGGGTGAGGCTGGGGCCAACGTCCTGACTTTC; j_gene: TRBJ2-6; abundance: many; v_gene: TRBV19; d_gene: .
CDR3aa: CASSSPTDAGEGYTF; CDR3nt: TGTGCCAGCAGTTCCCCGACAGACGCCGGCGAGGGCTACACCTTC; j_gene: TRBJ1-2; abundance: few; v_gene: TRBV6-2/TRBV6-3; d_gene: .
CDR3aa: CASSQTPADEQYF; CDR3nt: TGCGCCAGCAGTCAAACCCCCGCGGACGAGCAGTACTTC; j_gene: TRBJ2-7; abundance: .; v_gene: TRBV23-1; d_gene: .
CDR3aa: CASSPSTGLIEKLFF; CDR3nt: TGTGCCAGCAGTCCCTCGACAGGGTTAATAGAAAAACTGTTTTTT; j_gene: TRBJ1-4; abundance: .; v_gene: TRBV27; d_gene: TRBD1
CDR3aa: CASSLGSRGGNNEQFF; CDR3nt: TGTGCCAGCAGCTTAGGATCCAGGGGAGGGAACAATGAGCAGTTCTTC; j_gene: TRBJ2-1; abundance: few; v_gene: TRBV7-3; d_gene: .
CDR3aa: CASSPYTDRASSENTIYF; CDR3nt: TGTGCCAGCAGCCCCTACACTGACAGGGCTAGCTCTGAAAACACCATATATTTT; j_gene: TRBJ1-3; abundance: many; v_gene: TRBV4-2; d_gene: TRBD1
CDR3aa: CSVVEGAVGKTQYF; CDR3nt: TGCAGCGTTGTTGAGGGGGCAGTCGGAAAGACCCAGTACTTC; j_gene: TRBJ2-5; abundance: many; v_gene: TRBV29-1; d_gene: TRBD1
CDR3aa: CSAPGSGGSGTDTQYF; CDR3nt: TGCAGCGCTCCAGGTTCGGGGGGTTCGGGCACAGATACGCAGTATTTT; j_gene: TRBJ2-3; abundance: many; v_gene: TRBV29-1; d_gene: TRBD2
CDR3aa: CASSLVTRTGSSYEQYF; CDR3nt: TGTGCCAGCAGCTTGGTAACTCGGACAGGGAGTTCCTACGAGCAGTACTTC; j_gene: TRBJ2-7; abundance: medium-sized; v_gene: TRBV5-8; d_gene: TRBD1
CDR3aa: CASSIRDRGYRTEAFF; CDR3nt: TGTGCCAGCAGCATCCGGGACAGGGGGTATAGGACTGAAGCTTTCTTT; j_gene: TRBJ1-1; abundance: medium-sized; v_gene: TRBV7-9; d_gene: TRBD1
CDR3aa: CASMSGAQQFF; CDR3nt: TGTGCCAGCATGTCCGGGGCCCAGCAGTTCTTC; j_gene: TRBJ2-1; abundance: few; v_gene: TRBV6-6; d_gene: .
CDR3aa: CATKTSGIETQYF; CDR3nt: TGTGCCACCAAAACTAGCGGGATAGAGACCCAGTACTTC; j_gene: TRBJ2-5; abundance: few; v_gene: TRBV15; d_gene: TRBD2
CDR3aa: CASSLGGQSWRADGYTF; CDR3nt: TGTGCCAGCAGCTTAGGGGGACAGAGCTGGCGAGCTGATGGCTACACCTTC; j_gene: TRBJ1-2; abundance: medium-sized; v_gene: TRBV7-6; d_gene: TRBD1
CDR3aa: CASSQDPGVEKLFF; CDR3nt: TGCGCCAGCAGCCAAGATCCGGGGGTTGAAAAACTGTTTTTT; j_gene: TRBJ1-4; abundance: many; v_gene: TRBV4-1; d_gene: .